This T cell receptor beta chain was documented in a study of T-cell reconstitution after alpha-beta-depleted transplantation in children. General study results and limits: Reportedly, only several hundred clones from non-depleted graft cells drove alpha-beta T-cell counts at about two months. At one year after transplant, newly produced T cells mostly accounted for T-cell counts and diversity.

Library preparation (for TCRbeta) was performed with unique molecular identifiers. MiXCR was run by TCRdb on the PCR reads, yielding one entry per CDR3 protein. The sample yields hundreds of thousands of distinct CDR3 sequences, around 13% seen once. In regard to this clonotype: Antigen specificity is unknown.

Trimming left V 2 bases short and J 2 bases short, with 12 bases between. CDR1 is LGHNA and CDR2 is YSLEER in the germline V gene. There are 15 residues in the CDR3. The receptor comes from a male patient between 10 and 17 years old who had a stem cell transplant for acute myeloid leukemia, so the T cells may come from the graft donor. Sample: PBMCs, mostly from graft donor cells, taken 360 days after TCRalphabeta/CD19-depleted stem cell transplant. The chain has TRBV4-3 and TRBJ1-1; D is possibly TRBD1 (5 bases). The CDR3 is CASSQISGGNTEAFF. In DNA form, the CDR3 reads TGCGCCAGCAGCCAAATTAGCGGGGGAAACACTGAAGCTTTCTTT.